The 32 T cell receptor beta chains below were found in one sample sequenced in a study of OX40 agonist ivuxolimab in advanced cancers. Produced via immunoSEQ multiplex PCR; TCRdb's table is partial and in-frame only. The sample includes about 72,000 clones, approximately 89% of them seen just once. This specimen consisted of CD4+ or CD8+ T cells sorted from blood, obtained in a trial of the OX40 agonist ivuxolimab. These receptors all stem from an adult with an advanced solid tumor such as melanoma, head and neck, liver or kidney cancer.

For this clone: In the same sample, other DNA sequences code for this CDR3. This sequence joins TRBV6-1 and TRBJ1-5; D not certain. V lost 1 base to trimming and J lost 7 bases, with 2 bases between them. Germline V CDR1 and CDR2: MNHNS, SASEGT. This CDR3 has 11 residues. DNA for the CDR3: TGTGCCAGCAGTGAAGACCAGCCCCAGCATTTT. As protein: CASSEDQPQHF.

The gene calls are TRBV27 and TRBJ2-2, with D uncertain. Germline V gene data show CDR1 as MNHEY and CDR2 as SMNVEV (reference sequence). The CDR3 totals 16 residues. V lost 2 bases and J lost 3, with 13 bases in between. The CDR3 DNA reads as TGTGCCAGCAGTTTACCCTCGGCCGGTTACACCGGGGAGCTGTTTTTT. Protein: CASSLPSAGYTGELFF.

The gene calls are TRBV27 and TRBJ2-5, with D tentatively TRBD2 (7 bases). The CDR3 has 13 amino acids. Trimming removed 5 bases from V and 2 bases from J, with 9 bases in between. Germline CDR1 and CDR2: MNHEY and SMNVEV (reference sequence). CDR3 DNA: TGTGCCAGCAGTAGGGGGGGACAAGAGACCCAGTACTTC. As protein: CASSRGGQETQYF.

J is TRBJ1-5 and V is TRBV28; TRBD1 might be the D (6 bases). The CDR3 length is 13 residues. Germline lookup yields CDR1 MDHEN and CDR2 SYDVKM. Trimming cost V 7 bases and J 7 bases, with 14 bases left between them. The CDR3 protein is CASKKGGSQPQHF. The CDR3 nucleotides read TGTGCCAGCAAAAAGGGGGGTAGCCAGCCCCAGCATTTT.

The CDR3 DNA is TGTGCCAGCAGCCCGGGGGGGTACGAGCAGTACTTC. Translation gives CASSPGGYEQYF. The V and J genes are TRBV5-4 and TRBJ2-7; the match to TRBD2 covers 8 bases. The ends lost 4 bases at V and 4 bases at J; junction bases unmatched: 1. The CDR3 consists of 12 residues. CDR1 and CDR2 from the germline V gene are SGHNT and YYREEE (reference sequence).

The chain employs TRBV10-3 and TRBJ2-3; D gene uncertain. The V gene's germline CDR1 is ENHRY and CDR2 SYGVKD. The CDR3 is 12 amino acids. The ends were cut back, 4 bases at V and 5 bases at J, with 7 bases in the middle. Here the CDR3 reads CAISVVGDTQYF. The CDR3 DNA reads TGTGCCATCAGTGTGGTGGGAGATACGCAGTATTTT.

The chain joins TRBV6-6 to TRBJ2-1, with 11 bases identical to TRBD2. Trimming at V came to 4 bases and at J to 5 bases, leaving 7 bases not matched to a gene. Germline V CDR1 and CDR2: MNHNY, SVGAGI (reference sequence). This CDR3 has 16 residues. CDR3 DNA: TGTGCCAGCAGTTCCCTCGGGACTAGCGGTAACAATGAGCAGTTCTTC. Its protein product is CASSSLGTSGNNEQFF.

J is TRBJ2-3 and V is TRBV4-1; D ambiguous. Germline values: CDR1 MGHRA, CDR2 YSYEKL. V lost 0 bases, J lost 6 bases, and 7 bases lay in between. The CDR3 length is 13 residues. In DNA, the CDR3 is TGCGCCAGCAGCCAAGATACTCGGGATACGCAGTATTTT. It encodes CASSQDTRDTQYF.

This clone was recorded once. The chain carries TRBV15 and TRBJ2-3, with 8 bases aligning to TRBD2. CDR1 and CDR2 (germline): LNHNV, YYDKDF (reference sequence). J lost 2 bases, V lost 3 bases, and 10 bases had no gene match. The CDR3 runs 17 residues. This chain's CDR3 is CATSSLPGLVNTDTQYF. The CDR3 DNA reads TGTGCCACCAGCAGTCTCCCGGGACTAGTTAACACAGATACGCAGTATTTT.

The chain uses TRBV7-9 and TRBJ1-2; D possibly corresponds to TRBD1 (5 bases). The V gene's germline CDR1 is SEHNR and CDR2 FQNEAQ (reference sequence). Trimming stripped 1 base from V and 1 base from J, with 13 bases between. The CDR3 contains 16 residues. The CDR3 here is CASSLVPQGFNYGYTF. The CDR3 coding sequence is TGTGCCAGCAGCTTAGTACCCCAGGGTTTTAACTATGGCTACACCTTC.

This rearrangement joins TRBV4-1 to TRBJ2-2; D may be TRBD2 (5 bases). This CDR3 is built from 16 residues. Trimming took 0 bases from V and 5 from J, leaving 13 bases between them. The germline V gene has CDR1 MGHRA and CDR2 YSYEKL. This CDR3 reads CASSQDRRGITGELFF. The CDR3 nucleotides are TGCGCCAGCAGCCAAGATCGCCGAGGGATAACCGGGGAGCTGTTTTTT.

This chain uses TRBV5-1 with TRBJ2-3; the match to TRBD2 covers 11 bases. Per germline, CDR1 SGHRS and CDR2 YFSETQ. V lost 3 bases to trimming and J lost 3 bases; unmatched junction nucleotides: 9. The CDR3 is 17 residues long. The CDR3 DNA sequence: TGCGCCAGCAGCTCCTTACTAGCGGGAGTAGGGACAGATACGCAGTATTTT. Residues: CASSSLLAGVGTDTQYF. The entire variable domain, with the rest obtained from reference TRBV5-1 and TRBJ2-3, is as follows: KAGVTQTPRYLIKTRGQQVTLSCSPISGHRSVSWYQQTPGQGLQFLFEYFSETQRNKGNFPGRFSGRQFSNSRSEMNVSTLELGDSALYLCASSSLLAGVGTDTQYFGPGTRLTVL.

This clone was observed once. The V gene is TRBV5-1, the J gene TRBJ1-2, with 9 bases matching TRBD1. The CDR3 is 12 residues long. V shed 4 bases and J 5 bases; nucleotides not matched to a gene: 0. Germline V lookup: CDR1 SGHRS, CDR2 YFSETQ. The DNA for the CDR3 is TGCGCCAGCAGCGGACAGGGGTATGGCTACACCTTC. This encodes CASSGQGYGYTF.

The rearrangement joins TRBV5-1 to TRBJ2-3, with TRBD2 matching over 11 bases. The CDR3 has 17 residues. Unmatched junction bases numbered 7, after V lost 4 bases and J lost 0 bases. Germline lookup yields CDR1 SGHRS and CDR2 YFSETQ. The CDR3 coding sequence is TGCGCCAGCAGCACCTTAGCGGGAGGGGGGAGCACAGATACGCAGTATTTT. It codes for CASSTLAGGGSTDTQYF.

This clone appeared a single time. This chain links TRBV10-3 with TRBJ2-3; no firm D call. From germline, CDR1 is ENHRY and CDR2 SYGVKD. The CDR3 runs to 16 residues. V gave up 2 bases and J gave up 0 bases, with 12 bases separating them. CDR3 DNA sequence: TGTGCCATCAGTGAGATGGGTGGCGGTAGCACAGATACGCAGTATTTT. Its protein is CAISEMGGGSTDTQYF.

The gene calls are TRBV11-2 and TRBJ2-1; 8 bases are a match to TRBD2. The V gene's germline CDR1 is SGHAT and CDR2 FQNNGV. The CDR3 is made up of 19 amino acids. With 0 bases clipped from V and 5 bases from J, the junction kept 15 bases outside the gene matches. The CDR3 spells CASSLDKVSSGRVNNEQFF. DNA for the CDR3: TGTGCCAGCAGCTTAGATAAAGTTTCCAGCGGGAGAGTAAACAATGAGCAGTTCTTC.

J is TRBJ1-1 and V is TRBV7-8; 7 positions match TRBD1. The CDR3 runs to 17 residues. V shed 4 bases and J 1 base; nucleotides not matched to a gene: 12. CDR1 is SGHVS, CDR2 FQNEAQ, per germline. This CDR3 reads CASSWDRGRGGNTEAFF. The CDR3, as DNA: TGTGCCAGCAGCTGGGATAGGGGGCGCGGAGGGAACACTGAAGCTTTCTTT.

The rearrangement links TRBV28 to TRBJ1-5; D might be TRBD1 (5 bases). CDR3 length equals 15 residues. The V end lost 3 bases, the J end lost 3 bases, and 12 bases lay between the germline ends. Germline assignment: CDR1 MDHEN and CDR2 SYDVKM. The CDR3: CASSFGARVNQPQHF. CDR3 nucleotides: TGTGCCAGCAGTTTCGGGGCCAGGGTCAATCAGCCCCAGCATTTT.

In its sample, this clone was seen a few times. V is TRBV6-4 and J is TRBJ1-6, with D hard to call. The CDR3 spans 15 residues. Trimming removed 3 bases from V and 9 bases from J, with 15 bases in between. In germline, CDR1 is MRHNA, CDR2 SNTAGT. CDR3 sequence: CASSEGSGSGSPLHF. The CDR3 DNA is TGTGCCAGCAGTGAGGGAAGCGGCTCCGGTTCACCCCTCCACTTT.

The chain joins TRBV9 to TRBJ2-3; 10 bases map to TRBD1. The CDR3 loop spans 14 amino acids. Germline assignment: CDR1 SGDLS and CDR2 YYNGEE. Trimming removed 0 bases from V and 6 bases from J; junction bases left unmatched: 1. The CDR3, as DNA: TGTGCCAGCAGCGTAGGGACAGGGGGGGATACGCAGTATTTT. Translating gives CASSVGTGGDTQYF. The full variable domain, rest sourced from reference TRBV9 and TRBJ2-3, is DSGVTQTPKHLITATGQRVTLRCSPRSGDLSVYWYQQSLDQGLQFLIQYYNGEERAKGNILERFSAQQFPDLHSELNLSSLELGDSALYFCASSVGTGGDTQYFGPGTRLTVL.

The CDR3, as DNA: TGTGCCAGTAGTATTCAAGCTGGGGCAGATACGCAGTATTTT. Its translation: CASSIQAGADTQYF. This chain connects TRBV19 to TRBJ2-3; no definite D call. The ends were cut back, 3 bases at V and 4 bases at J, with 11 bases in the middle. Germline values: CDR1 LNHDA, CDR2 SQIVND (reference sequence). The length of the CDR3 is 14 residues. The entire variable domain, with the rest obtained from reference TRBV19 and TRBJ2-3, is as follows: DGGITQSPKYLFRKEGQNVTLSCEQNLNHDAMYWYRQDPGQGLRLIYYSQIVNDFQKGDIAEGYSVSREKKESFPLTVTSAQKNPTAFYLCASSIQAGADTQYFGPGTRLTVL.

The chain links TRBV7-2 to TRBJ1-5; no definite D call. Between the trimmed V and J ends, which lost 5 bases and 7 bases, there was a span of 15 bases. Germline V lookup: CDR1 SGHTA, CDR2 FQGNSA. This CDR3 has 14 amino acids. The CDR3 bases are TGTGCCAGCAGCCAGGCGGGGAGCGGCCAGCCCCAGCATTTT. Amino acids: CASSQAGSGQPQHF.

The J gene is TRBJ1-2, the V gene TRBV7-9; 9 bases fit TRBD1. Germline V CDR1 and CDR2: SEHNR, FQNEAQ (reference sequence). The CDR3 length is 14 residues. V shed 2 bases, J shed 10 bases, and the junction held 8 bases outside the gene matches. The CDR3 DNA sequence: TGTGCCAGCAGCTTATTACTCCGGGACAGGGACTACACCTTC. It translates to CASSLLLRDRDYTF.

V usage is TRBV2 and J usage is TRBJ2-7, with D perhaps matching TRBD1 (6 bases). The V gene's germline CDR1 is SNHLY and CDR2 FYNNEI. This CDR3 comprises 12 residues. Trimming took off 6 bases at V and 6 bases at J, with 12 bases between the two ends. CDR3 coding DNA: TGTGCCAGCAGCACGGACAGCGCCGAGCAGTACTTC. Translated, it gives CASSTDSAEQYF.

The chain recombines TRBV7-6 with TRBJ1-2, with D uncertain. Germline assignment: CDR1 SGHVS and CDR2 FNYEAQ. The CDR3 is 15 amino acids. Between the trimmed V and J ends, which lost 5 bases and 4 bases, there was a span of 17 bases. CDR3 loop: CASSPTPHIGYGYTF. The CDR3 DNA follows: TGTGCCAGCAGCCCTACGCCCCATATTGGCTATGGCTACACCTTC.

This chain joins TRBV19 and TRBJ2-3; D unclear. The CDR3 is 16 residues long. Between the trimmed V and J ends, which lost 9 bases and 2 bases, there was a span of 21 bases. The germline CDR1 and CDR2 sequences are LNHDA and SQIVND (reference sequence). The DNA of the CDR3 is TGTGCCAGCAAATCCCGAATCCCACACCTCACAGATACGCAGTATTTT. It specifies CASKSRIPHLTDTQYF.

CDR3 in DNA: TGTGCCAGCAGCCTGACATCTAACTATGGCTACACCTTC. It codes for CASSLTSNYGYTF. V gene TRBV4-2 combines with J gene TRBJ1-2; no reliable D call. The CDR3 totals 13 residues. Germline CDR1 LGHNA, CDR2 YNFKEQ. The V end was cut by 4 bases, the J end by 0 bases, with 6 bases between.

The J gene is TRBJ2-6, the V gene TRBV5-4; D gene uncertain. The V end was cut by 3 bases, the J end by 0 bases, with 10 bases between. CDR1 is SGHNT, CDR2 YYREEE, per germline (reference sequence). This CDR3 region has 16 residues. CDR3 sequence (DNA): TGTGCCAGCAGCTCCATTAGAGGCTCTGGGGCCAACGTCCTGACTTTC. Its protein is CASSSIRGSGANVLTF.

The V gene is TRBV19, the J gene TRBJ1-5; D not certain. This CDR3 comprises 14 residues. Germline assignment: CDR1 LNHDA and CDR2 SQIVND (reference sequence). V was clipped by 5 bases and J by 5 bases, with 13 bases between them. The chain's CDR3 is CASSHPTLYQPQHF. CDR3 DNA: TGTGCCAGTAGTCACCCGACATTATATCAGCCCCAGCATTTT.

The genes are TRBV5-4 and TRBJ1-2; 12 bases are a match to TRBD1. With V trimmed by 4 bases and J by 8 bases, 6 bases remained unmatched. This CDR3 contains 14 residues. CDR1 and CDR2 from the germline V gene are SGHNT and YYREEE (reference sequence). The CDR3 reads CASSQGQGARGYTF. For the CDR3, the DNA is TGTGCCAGCAGCCAGGGACAGGGGGCGCGAGGCTACACCTTC.

The chain has TRBV7-8 and TRBJ2-1, with D perhaps TRBD1 (5 bases). Per the germline V gene, CDR1 is SGHVS and CDR2 is FQNEAQ. The CDR3 loop spans 13 amino acids. Trimming shortened V by 2 bases and J by 15 bases, and 17 bases separated the two germline ends. The CDR3 sequence: CASSLSGLPGRFF. In DNA, the CDR3 is TGTGCCAGCAGCTTATCAGGGCTACCTGGTAGGTTCTTC.

V is TRBV10-2 and J is TRBJ2-1; D remains unclear. From germline, CDR1 is WSHSY and CDR2 SAAADI. The CDR3 contains 14 residues. Trimming left V 2 bases short and J 4 bases short, with 9 bases between. CDR3 loop: CASSENWHYNEQFF. The CDR3 DNA reads TGCGCCAGCAGTGAGAACTGGCATTACAATGAGCAGTTCTTC.